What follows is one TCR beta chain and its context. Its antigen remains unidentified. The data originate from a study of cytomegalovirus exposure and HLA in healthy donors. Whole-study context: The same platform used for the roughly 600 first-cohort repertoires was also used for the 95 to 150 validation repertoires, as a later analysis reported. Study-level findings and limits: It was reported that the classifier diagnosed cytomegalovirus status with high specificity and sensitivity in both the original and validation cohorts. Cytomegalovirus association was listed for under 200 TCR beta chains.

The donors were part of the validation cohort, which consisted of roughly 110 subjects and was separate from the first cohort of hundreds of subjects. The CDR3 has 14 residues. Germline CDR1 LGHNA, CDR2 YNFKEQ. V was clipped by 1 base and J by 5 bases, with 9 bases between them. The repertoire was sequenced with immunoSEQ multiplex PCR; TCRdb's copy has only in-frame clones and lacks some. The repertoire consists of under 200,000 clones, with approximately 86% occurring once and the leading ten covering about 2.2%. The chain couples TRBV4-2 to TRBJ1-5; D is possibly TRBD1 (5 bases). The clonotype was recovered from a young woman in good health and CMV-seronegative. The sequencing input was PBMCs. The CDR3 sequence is CASSQGTTDQPQHF. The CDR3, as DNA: TGTGCCAGCAGCCAAGGGACAACGGATCAGCCCCAGCATTTT.